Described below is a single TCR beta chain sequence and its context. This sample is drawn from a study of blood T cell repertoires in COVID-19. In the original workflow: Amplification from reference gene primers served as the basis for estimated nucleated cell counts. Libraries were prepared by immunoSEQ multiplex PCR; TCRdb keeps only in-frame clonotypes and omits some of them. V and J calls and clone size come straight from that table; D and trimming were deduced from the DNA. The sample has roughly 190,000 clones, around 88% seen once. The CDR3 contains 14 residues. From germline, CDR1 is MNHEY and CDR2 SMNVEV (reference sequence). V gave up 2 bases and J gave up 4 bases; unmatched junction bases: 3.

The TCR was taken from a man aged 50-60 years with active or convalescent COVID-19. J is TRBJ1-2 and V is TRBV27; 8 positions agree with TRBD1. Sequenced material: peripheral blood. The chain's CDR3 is CASSLGQGRYGYTF. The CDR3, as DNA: TGTGCCAGCAGTTTAGGACAGGGTCGCTATGGCTACACCTTC.